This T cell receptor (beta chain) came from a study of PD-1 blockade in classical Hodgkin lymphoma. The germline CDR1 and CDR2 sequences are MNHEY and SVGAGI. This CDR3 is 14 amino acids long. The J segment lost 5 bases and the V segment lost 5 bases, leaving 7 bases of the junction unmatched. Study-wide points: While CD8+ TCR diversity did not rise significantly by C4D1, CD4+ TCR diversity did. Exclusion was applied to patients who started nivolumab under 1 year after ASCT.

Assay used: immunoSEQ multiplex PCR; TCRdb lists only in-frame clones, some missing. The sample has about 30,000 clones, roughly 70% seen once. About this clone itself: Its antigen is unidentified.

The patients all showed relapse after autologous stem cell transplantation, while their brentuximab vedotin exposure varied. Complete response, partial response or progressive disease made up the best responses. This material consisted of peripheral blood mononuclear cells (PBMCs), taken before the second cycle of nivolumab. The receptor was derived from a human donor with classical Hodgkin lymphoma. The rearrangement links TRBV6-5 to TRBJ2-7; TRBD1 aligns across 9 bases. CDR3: CASSPLTGGHEQYV. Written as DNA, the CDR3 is TGTGCCAGCAGTCCCCTTACAGGGGGCCACGAGCAGTACGTC.